The rows below give T cell receptor beta chains drawn from one sample of a study of T-cell reconstitution after alpha-beta-depleted transplantation in children. In TCRdb, the PCR reads were re-called with MiXCR into one record per CDR3 protein. The sample carries fewer than 700,000 distinct CDR3 sequences, 10% to 15% recorded once. The input for sequencing was PBMCs, mostly from graft donor cells, taken 360 days after TCRalphabeta/CD19-depleted stem cell transplant. Receptor source: a male patient between 5 and 17 years old who had a stem cell transplant for acute myeloid leukemia, so the T cells may come from the graft donor. The CDR3 runs from the conserved cysteine through the conserved F or W. Fields, in order: CDR3 length, clone size, J gene, D gene, V gene, CDR3 DNA, CDR3 protein. A D gene is named only where the DNA matches it firmly. Size is omitted from some rows. Given values are once, few, many or a class for expanded clones.

14,NA,TRBJ1-2,NA,TRBV12-3/TRBV12-4,TGTGCCAGCAGTGGCCTGGGGGGTATCTATGGCTACACCTTC,CASSGLGGIYGYTF
15,NA,TRBJ2-3,TRBD2,TRBV13,TGTGCCAGCGGTGGGGCTAGCGGGAGGGGAGATACGCAGTATTTT,CASGGASGRGDTQYF
19,few,TRBJ2-7,TRBD2,TRBV20-1,TGCAGTGCTAGAGATTGGGGACAGGGGGGACTAGCGGGATCCTACGAGCAGTACTTC,CSARDWGQGGLAGSYEQYF
15,few,TRBJ2-2,NA,TRBV6-2/TRBV6-3,TGTGCCAGCAGTCCTCCCTGGGTCTTGTTTGGGGAGCTGTTTTTT,CASSPPWVLFGELFF
13,many,TRBJ2-2,TRBD2,TRBV12-3/TRBV12-4,TGTGCCACCGGGACTAGCGCAACCGGGGAGCTGTTTTTT,CATGTSATGELFF
13,few,TRBJ1-5,NA,TRBV28,TGTGCCAGCAGTGTGGTGTGGGACCCGCCCCAGCATTTT,CASSVVWDPPQHF
14,few,TRBJ2-7,NA,TRBV5-1,TGCGCCAGCAGCTTCTACGGGAGCCCCTACGAGCAGTACTTC,CASSFYGSPYEQYF
14,NA,TRBJ2-5,TRBD2,TRBV10-3,TGTGCCATCAGTGATCTAGCGGGGGGGGAGACCCAGTACTTC,CAISDLAGGETQYF
14,few,TRBJ2-7,NA,TRBV5-1,TGCGCCAGCAGCCCCCGGCACAGGGTCTACGAGCAGTACTTC,CASSPRHRVYEQYF
15,few,TRBJ2-7,NA,TRBV7-2,TGTGCCAGCAGCTTTTGGGGGGAAAAGTCCTACGAGCAGTACTTC,CASSFWGEKSYEQYF
14,NA,TRBJ2-7,NA,TRBV6-5,TGTGCCAGCAGTTACTCGCGGATTACCTACGAGCAGTACTTC,CASSYSRITYEQYF
15,few,TRBJ2-7,NA,TRBV7-2,TGTGCCAGCAGCTTATTAGGGACGGTTACCTACGAGCAGTACTTC,CASSLLGTVTYEQYF
14,many,TRBJ2-5,NA,TRBV29-1,TGCAGCGTTAAGGGGACGAGGGAACAAGAGACCCAGTACTTC,CSVKGTREQETQYF
16,NA,TRBJ2-3,TRBD2,TRBV10-3,TGTGCCATCAGTGAGGTAGCGGGATTACTCACAGATACGCAGTATTTT,CAISEVAGLLTDTQYF
12,many,TRBJ1-1,TRBD1,TRBV28,TGTGCCAGCAGTTTTTTACAGGGGGCGGCTTTCTTT,CASSFLQGAAFF
16,NA,TRBJ2-7,TRBD2,TRBV18,TGTGCCAGCTCACCAGGCGGGAGGCCGAGCTCCTACGAGCAGTACTTC,CASSPGGRPSSYEQYF
17,few,TRBJ1-6,TRBD1,TRBV28,TGTGCCAGCAGGTGGGAACAGGGGAAGGACTATAATTCACCCCTCCACTTT,CASRWEQGKDYNSPLHF
16,NA,TRBJ2-1,NA,TRBV23-1,TGCGCCAGCAGTCCTATAAAGGGGCTGGCTTACAATGAGCAGTTCTTC,CASSPIKGLAYNEQFF
13,many,TRBJ2-1,NA,TRBV28,TGTGCCATCGACCGACCGCGCCACAATGAGCAGTTCTTC,CAIDRPRHNEQFF
14,few,TRBJ2-1,NA,TRBV12-3/TRBV12-4,TGTGCCAGCACCTTCATGGGGGAATACAATGAGCAGTTCTTC,CASTFMGEYNEQFF
12,NA,TRBJ2-5,NA,TRBV3-1,TGTGCCAGCAGCCTCCTAAAGACGACCCAGTACTTC,CASSLLKTTQYF
13,NA,TRBJ2-7,TRBD2,TRBV20-1,TGCAGTGCCACTATCTTAGCGGGCTACGAGCAGTACTTC,CSATILAGYEQYF
20,few,TRBJ2-6,TRBD2,TRBV4-2,TGTGCCAGCAGCCAAGTTGGAAATAGCGGGAGGGCCTCCGGGGCCAACGTCCTGACTTTC,CASSQVGNSGRASGANVLTF
16,NA,TRBJ2-3,TRBD2,TRBV9,TGTGCCAGCAGCCTCCGCTCGGGAGGGCCTGCAGATACGCAGTATTTT,CASSLRSGGPADTQYF